Below are 21 T cell receptor beta chains sequenced from a single sample in a study of T cell responses to AZD1222 COVID-19 vaccine. This table comes from immunoSEQ multiplex PCR, and its TCRdb copy is limited to in-frame clones, with some not included. The table has tens of thousands of clones, under 95% seen once; the top ten hold around 3%. The specimen comprised peripheral blood, sampled on day 0 of AZD1222 vaccination. The receptors shown here come from an adult in good health.

This chain connects TRBV6-5 to TRBJ2-7; no definite D call. Germline V gene lookup returns CDR1 MNHEY and CDR2 SVGAGI. V lost 2 bases to trimming and J lost 6 bases, with 17 bases between them. The CDR3 has 15 residues. The CDR3, as DNA: TGTGCCAGCAGTTACGGCCGGGCCCTCTCTGGCGAGCAGTACTTC. Its protein product is CASSYGRALSGEQYF.

V gene TRBV9 combines with J gene TRBJ1-4; D is perhaps TRBD1 (6 bases). V lost 0 bases, J lost 10 bases, and 16 bases lay in between. The CDR3 runs to 15 residues. CDR1 and CDR2 from the germline V gene are SGDLS and YYNGEE. This chain's CDR3 is CASSVGGAGRGKLFF. CDR3 coding DNA: TGTGCCAGCAGCGTAGGGGGGGCCGGGAGGGGAAAACTGTTTTTT.

CDR3 sequence (DNA): TGTGCCAGTAACGATGAGGGTCGGCGTCAGCCCCAGCATTTT. Protein sequence: CASNDEGRRQPQHF. The chain joins TRBV19 to TRBJ1-5; D remains unclear. V dropped 7 bases and J dropped 6 bases, with 16 bases sitting between them. The CDR3 is 14 amino acids. Germline V gives CDR1 LNHDA, CDR2 SQIVND (reference sequence).

This chain joins TRBV7-9 and TRBJ2-3; TRBD1 matches at 8 bases. The CDR3 is 14 residues long. The germline V gene encodes CDR1 SEHNR and CDR2 FQNEAQ (reference sequence). The V segment lost 5 bases and the J segment 3 bases; nucleotides outside the gene matches: 4. CDR3 sequence: CASSHRQGTDTQYF. The DNA for the CDR3 is TGTGCCAGCAGCCACAGACAGGGGACAGATACGCAGTATTTT.

The chain uses TRBV28 and TRBJ1-6; 7 nucleotides line up with TRBD1. CDR1 is MDHEN, CDR2 SYDVKM, per germline. The CDR3 has 15 residues. V dropped 2 bases and J dropped 7; count of bases not matched to a gene: 5. CDR3 residues: CASSLARGRNSPLHF. Written as DNA, the CDR3 is TGTGCCAGCAGTTTAGCCAGGGGGAGGAATTCACCCCTCCACTTT.

V usage is TRBV5-8 and J usage is TRBJ1-2, with 11 bases matching TRBD1. The ends lost 2 bases at V and 0 bases at J; junction bases unmatched: 3. Germline assignment: CDR1 SGHTS and CDR2 YDEGEE. The CDR3 length is 16 residues. Here the CDR3 reads CASSFGTGGPNYGYTF. CDR3 DNA: TGTGCCAGCAGCTTCGGGACAGGGGGTCCTAACTATGGCTACACCTTC. The whole variable domain, filled in from reference TRBV5-8 and TRBJ1-2, reads EAGVTQSPTHLIKTRGQQATLRCSPISGHTSVYWYQQALGLGLQFLLWYDEGEERNRGNFPPRFSGRQFPNYSSELNVNALELEDSALYLCASSFGTGGPNYGYTFGSGTRLTVV.

This clone has just one count. This chain uses TRBV28 with TRBJ1-5, with D uncertain. Germline CDR1 and CDR2: MDHEN and SYDVKM. Trimming took 5 bases from V and 9 from J, leaving 17 bases between them. This CDR3 comprises 14 residues. CDR3 in amino acids: CASSPPEGSRPQHF. CDR3 bases: TGTGCCAGCAGTCCCCCGGAGGGCTCGAGGCCCCAGCATTTT.

This rearrangement joins TRBV7-9 to TRBJ1-2; no clear D. The V end was cut by 3 bases, the J end by 6 bases, with 17 bases between. The CDR3 runs to 15 residues. In germline, CDR1 is SEHNR, CDR2 FQNEAQ (reference sequence). CDR3 bases: TGTGCCAGCAGCTTCGATTCGTCGGGTCGCGATGGCTACACCTTC. Protein: CASSFDSSGRDGYTF. The whole variable domain, filled in from reference TRBV7-9 and TRBJ1-2, reads DTGVSQNPRHKITKRGQNVTFRCDPISEHNRLYWYRQTLGQGPEFLTYFQNEAQLEKSRLLSDRFSAERPKGSFSTLEIQRTEQGDSAMYLCASSFDSSGRDGYTFGSGTRLTVV.

The CDR3 coding sequence is TGTGCCAGCAGTCAAGATCGTACCGGGGAGCTGTTTTTT. Amino acids: CASSQDRTGELFF. This chain joins TRBV12-3 or TRBV12-4 and TRBJ2-2, with no clear D. Between the trimmed V and J ends, which lost 5 bases and 5 bases, there was a span of 9 bases. This CDR3 has 13 amino acids.

J is TRBJ1-1 and V is TRBV19; D unresolved. Germline CDR1 and CDR2: LNHDA and SQIVND (reference sequence). This CDR3 comprises 10 residues. V lost 6 bases and J 5 bases, leaving 4 bases between the germline ends. Here the CDR3 reads CASRGTEAFF. The CDR3 nucleotides are TGTGCCAGTAGGGGAACTGAAGCTTTCTTT.

The V and J genes are TRBV6-5 and TRBJ2-7, with 8 positions matching TRBD1. V lost 6 bases to trimming and J lost 3 bases; unmatched junction nucleotides: 10. This CDR3 is built from 15 residues. The germline CDR1 and CDR2 sequences are MNHEY and SVGAGI. The CDR3 loop is CASSGGTGLIYEQYF. The CDR3 region has the DNA TGTGCCAGCAGCGGAGGGACAGGCTTAATCTACGAGCAGTACTTC.

J is TRBJ2-7 and V is TRBV18; TRBD2 is a possible D gene (6 bases). The CDR3 length is 13 residues. Trimming stripped 4 bases from V and 5 bases from J, with 12 bases between. In germline, CDR1 is KGHSH, CDR2 LQKENI. For the CDR3, the DNA is TGTGCCAGCTCACGGACGGGGGATGACGAGCAGTACTTC. Translation: CASSRTGDDEQYF.

CDR3 loop: CASSLFRWGDRKNYEQYF. The CDR3 bases are TGTGCCAGCAGTTTATTCAGATGGGGGGACAGGAAAAACTACGAGCAGTACTTC. The rearrangement links TRBV28 to TRBJ2-7, with 8 nucleotides matching TRBD1. Germline V gene lookup returns CDR1 MDHEN and CDR2 SYDVKM. Trimming removed 1 base from V and 3 bases from J; junction bases left unmatched: 14. CDR3 length: 18 residues.

The chain joins TRBV2 to TRBJ1-3; tentative D call: TRBD1 (6 bases). This CDR3 comprises 14 residues. Germline CDR1 is SNHLY and CDR2 is FYNNEI. The V gene lost 2 bases and the J gene lost 4 bases, with 9 bases spanning the gap. The CDR3 bases are TGTGCCAGCAGTGAATCTACAGGGGGAAACACCATATATTTT. Amino acid sequence: CASSESTGGNTIYF.

The CDR3 protein is CASSLRGVGSTREQYF. The CDR3 region has the DNA TGTGCCAGCAGTTTACGGGGGGTAGGATCTACTCGAGAGCAGTACTTC. This chain uses TRBV27 with TRBJ2-7; 7 bases fit TRBD2. Per the germline V gene, CDR1 is MNHEY and CDR2 is SMNVEV (reference sequence). The CDR3 runs 16 residues. The ends lost 2 bases at V and 7 bases at J; junction bases unmatched: 14.

V usage is TRBV5-1 and J usage is TRBJ1-5; 9 bases are a match to TRBD1. Germline values: CDR1 SGHRS, CDR2 YFSETQ. Trimming removed 6 bases from V and 8 bases from J; junction bases left unmatched: 9. The CDR3 loop spans 14 amino acids. CDR3 residues: CASTTGQGNEPQHF. The CDR3 coding sequence is TGCGCCAGCACGACGGGACAGGGTAATGAGCCCCAGCATTTT. Combining the CDR3 with reference TRBV5-1 and TRBJ1-5 gives the whole variable domain KAGVTQTPRYLIKTRGQQVTLSCSPISGHRSVSWYQQTPGQGLQFLFEYFSETQRNKGNFPGRFSGRQFSNSRSEMNVSTLELGDSALYLCASTTGQGNEPQHFGDGTRLSIL.

J is TRBJ2-7 and V is TRBV9; 12 nucleotides line up with TRBD1. CDR1 and CDR2 (germline): SGDLS, YYNGEE. The CDR3 covers 18 residues. V lost 4 bases, J lost 5 bases, and 16 bases stayed unmatched. The CDR3 DNA is TGTGCCAGCAGCTTAACCTCCGGGACAGGGGGCGTAGTCCACGAGCAGTACTTC. It translates to CASSLTSGTGGVVHEQYF.

In this sample, this clone turned up once. This chain joins TRBV5-5 and TRBJ1-1, with D possibly being TRBD1 (6 bases). Germline V gene lookup returns CDR1 SGHKS and CDR2 YYEKEE (reference sequence). The CDR3 spans 16 residues. Trimming left V 5 bases short and J 1 base short, with 18 bases between. The CDR3 sequence is CASSSSWTVRNTEAFF. The DNA for the CDR3 is TGTGCCAGCAGTTCTTCCTGGACAGTACGGAACACTGAAGCTTTCTTT.

This clone was seen once. This rearrangement joins TRBV3-1 (or the pseudogene TRBV3-2) to TRBJ1-2; the D is unclear. CDR1 is LGHDT, CDR2 YNNKEL, per germline (reference sequence). The V and J ends lost 4 bases and 7 bases respectively, with 13 bases between them. CDR3 length equals 13 residues. In DNA, the CDR3 is TGTGCCAGCAGCCGGGTGGGGAGCGGTGGCTACACCTTC. It codes for CASSRVGSGGYTF.

The CDR3, as DNA: TGTGCCAGCAAGGTGGGACAGGGGGACACTGAAGCTTTCTTT. This gives the protein CASKVGQGDTEAFF. V and J are TRBV28 and TRBJ1-1; 11 positions match TRBD1. J was trimmed by 3 bases and V by 7 bases; bases with no gene match: 4. Germline V gene sequence: CDR1 MDHEN, CDR2 SYDVKM. This CDR3 is 14 amino acids long.

The chain combines TRBV29-1 with TRBJ2-1, with 7 bases lining up with TRBD2. V lost 8 bases, J lost 8 bases, and 24 bases stayed unmatched. Germline values: CDR1 SQVTM, CDR2 ANQGSEA. This CDR3 spans 17 amino acids. The CDR3 bases are TGCAGCCTTGTCCCCCGCATGAGCGGGGTCTCAGTGCATGAGCAGTTCTTC. This sequence encodes CSLVPRMSGVSVHEQFF.